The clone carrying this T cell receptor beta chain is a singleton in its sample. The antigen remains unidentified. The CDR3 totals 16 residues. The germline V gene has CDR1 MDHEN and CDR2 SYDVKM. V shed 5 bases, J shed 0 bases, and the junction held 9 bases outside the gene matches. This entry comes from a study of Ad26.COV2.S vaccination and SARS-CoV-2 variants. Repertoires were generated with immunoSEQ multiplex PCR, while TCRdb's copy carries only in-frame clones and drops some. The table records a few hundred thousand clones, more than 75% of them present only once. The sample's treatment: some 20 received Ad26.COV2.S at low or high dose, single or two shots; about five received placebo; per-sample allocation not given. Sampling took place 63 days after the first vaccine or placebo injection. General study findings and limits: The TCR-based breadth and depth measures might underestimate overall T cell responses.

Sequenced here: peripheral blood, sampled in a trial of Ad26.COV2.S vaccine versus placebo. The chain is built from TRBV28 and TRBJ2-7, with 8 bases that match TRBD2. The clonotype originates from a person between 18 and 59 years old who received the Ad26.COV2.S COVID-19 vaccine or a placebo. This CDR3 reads CASSLQPRGGSYEQYF. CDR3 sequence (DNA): TGTGCCAGCAGTCTACAACCCCGGGGGGGCTCCTACGAGCAGTACTTC. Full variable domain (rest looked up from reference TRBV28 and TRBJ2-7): DVKVTQSSRYLVKRTGEKVFLECVQDMDHENMFWYRQDPGLGLRLIYFSYDVKMKEKGDIPEGYSVSREKKERFSLILESASTNQTSMYLCASSLQPRGGSYEQYFGPGTRLTVT.